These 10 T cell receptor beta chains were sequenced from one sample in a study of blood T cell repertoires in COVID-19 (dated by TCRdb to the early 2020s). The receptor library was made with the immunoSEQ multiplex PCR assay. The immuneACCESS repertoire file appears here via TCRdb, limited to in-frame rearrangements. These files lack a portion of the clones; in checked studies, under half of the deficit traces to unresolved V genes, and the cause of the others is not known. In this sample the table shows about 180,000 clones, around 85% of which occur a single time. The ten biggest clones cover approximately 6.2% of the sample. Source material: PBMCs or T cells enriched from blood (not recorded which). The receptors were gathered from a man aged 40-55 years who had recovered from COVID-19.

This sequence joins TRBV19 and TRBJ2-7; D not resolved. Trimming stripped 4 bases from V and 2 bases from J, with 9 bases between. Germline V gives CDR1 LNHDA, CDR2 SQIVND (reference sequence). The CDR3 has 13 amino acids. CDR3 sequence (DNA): TGTGCCAGTAGTACTTCTACGACCTACGAGCAGTACTTC. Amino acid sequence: CASSTSTTYEQYF.

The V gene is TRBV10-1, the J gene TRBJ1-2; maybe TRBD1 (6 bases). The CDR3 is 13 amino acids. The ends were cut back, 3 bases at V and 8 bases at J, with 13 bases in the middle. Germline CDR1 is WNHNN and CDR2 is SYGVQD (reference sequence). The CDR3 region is CASSENRAGGYTF. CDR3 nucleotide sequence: TGCGCCAGCAGTGAAAACAGGGCGGGCGGCTACACCTTC.

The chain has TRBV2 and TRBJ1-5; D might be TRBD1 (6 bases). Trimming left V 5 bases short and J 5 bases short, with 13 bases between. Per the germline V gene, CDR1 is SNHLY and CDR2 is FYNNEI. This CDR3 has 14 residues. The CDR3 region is CASSQGGGDQPQHF. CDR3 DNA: TGTGCCAGCAGTCAAGGGGGGGGAGATCAGCCCCAGCATTTT.

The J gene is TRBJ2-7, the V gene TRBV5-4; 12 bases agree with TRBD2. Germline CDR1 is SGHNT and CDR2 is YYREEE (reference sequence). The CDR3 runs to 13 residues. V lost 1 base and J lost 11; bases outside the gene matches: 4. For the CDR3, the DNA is TGTGCCAGCAGCTTGCCTAGCGGGAGGGTAGAGTACTTC. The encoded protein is CASSLPSGRVEYF.

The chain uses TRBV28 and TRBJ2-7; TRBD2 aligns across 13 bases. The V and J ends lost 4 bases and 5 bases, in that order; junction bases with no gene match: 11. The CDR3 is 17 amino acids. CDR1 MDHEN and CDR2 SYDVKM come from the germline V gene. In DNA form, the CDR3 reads TGTGCCAGCAGTTCTCCCGGGACTAGCGGGAACCAAGACGAGCAGTACTTC. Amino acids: CASSSPGTSGNQDEQYF.

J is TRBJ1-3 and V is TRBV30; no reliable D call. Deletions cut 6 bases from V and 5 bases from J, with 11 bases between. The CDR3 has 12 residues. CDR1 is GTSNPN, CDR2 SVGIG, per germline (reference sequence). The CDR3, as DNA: TGTGCCTGTTTGGGCCGAAGAAACACCATATATTTT. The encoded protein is CACLGRRNTIYF.

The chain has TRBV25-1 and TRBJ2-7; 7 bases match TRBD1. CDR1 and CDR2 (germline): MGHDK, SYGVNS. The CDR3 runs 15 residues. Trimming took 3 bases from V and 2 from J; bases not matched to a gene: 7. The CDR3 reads CASSEDRDSTYEQYF. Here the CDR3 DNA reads TGTGCCAGCAGTGAGGATCGGGACAGCACCTACGAGCAGTACTTC.

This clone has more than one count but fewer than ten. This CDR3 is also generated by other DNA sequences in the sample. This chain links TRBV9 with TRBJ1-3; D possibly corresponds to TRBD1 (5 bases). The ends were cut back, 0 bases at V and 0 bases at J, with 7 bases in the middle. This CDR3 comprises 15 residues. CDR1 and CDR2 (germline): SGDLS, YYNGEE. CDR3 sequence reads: CASSVGTGSGNTIYF. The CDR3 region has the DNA TGTGCCAGCAGCGTAGGCACAGGCTCTGGAAACACCATATATTTT.

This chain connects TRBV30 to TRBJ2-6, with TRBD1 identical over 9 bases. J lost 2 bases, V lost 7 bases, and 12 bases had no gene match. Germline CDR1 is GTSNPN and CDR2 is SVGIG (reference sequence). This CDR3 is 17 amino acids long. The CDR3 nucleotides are TGTGCCTCTATACCCGGGACAGGGTATCCTGGGGCCAACGTCCTGACTTTC. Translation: CASIPGTGYPGANVLTF.

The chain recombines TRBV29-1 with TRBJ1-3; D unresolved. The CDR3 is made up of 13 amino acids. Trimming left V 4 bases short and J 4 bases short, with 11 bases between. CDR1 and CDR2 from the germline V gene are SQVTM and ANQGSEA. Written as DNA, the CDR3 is TGCAGCGTTGTGCTCAGCGGGGGAAACACCATATATTTT. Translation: CSVVLSGGNTIYF.